This entry lists 4 T cell receptor beta chains sequenced from one sample in a study of blood T cells in healthy people across ages. A J-beta primer mix and a sample-barcoded 5' primer were used in a second PCR of roughly 6 to 12 cycles. TCRdb recomputed calls from the 5' RACE reads with MiXCR, one row per CDR3 protein. The profile shows roughly 2 million distinct CDR3 sequences, roughly 50% of them singletons. Material: blood. The receptor set was obtained from a woman between 35 and 50 years old in good health.

This clonotype came up a few times. The chain joins TRBV6-6 to TRBJ1-5; 8 bases match TRBD1. The CDR3 covers 15 residues. The germline V gene encodes CDR1 MNHNY and CDR2 SVGAGI (reference sequence). V dropped 4 bases and J dropped 5; count of bases not matched to a gene: 7. CDR3 nucleotides: TGTGCCAGCAGTTTTGAACGACAGGGGTATCAGCCCCAGCATTTT. Protein sequence: CASSFERQGYQPQHF.

This chain joins TRBV20-1 and TRBJ2-7; no definite D call. Germline CDR1 is DFQATT and CDR2 is SNEGSKA (reference sequence). The CDR3 loop spans 13 amino acids. V was pared by 3 bases and J by 3 bases, with 12 bases between. CDR3 DNA sequence: TGCAGTGCTAGTAGTCAATCTGACTACGAGCAGTACTTC. This encodes CSASSQSDYEQYF.

This clonotype was picked up a small number of times. The gene calls are TRBV5-1 and TRBJ2-3; D could derive from TRBD1 or TRBD2 (7 bases each). Trimming took 4 bases from V and 5 from J, leaving 14 bases between them. The CDR3 spans 14 residues. CDR1 and CDR2 (germline): SGHRS, YFSETQ. For the CDR3, the DNA is TGCGCCAGCAGCGTGAGCGGGGACAGAGATACGCAGTATTTT. As protein: CASSVSGDRDTQYF.

This chain links TRBV9 with TRBJ2-3, with TRBD1 matching over 10 bases. CDR3 length: 17 amino acids. J was trimmed by 2 bases and V by 1 base; bases with no gene match: 7. Looked up from germline, CDR1 is SGDLS and CDR2 is YYNGEE. The CDR3, as DNA: TGTGCCAGCAGCGTAACCAGCGGGACAGGGGTCACAGATACGCAGTATTTT. Its protein is CASSVTSGTGVTDTQYF.